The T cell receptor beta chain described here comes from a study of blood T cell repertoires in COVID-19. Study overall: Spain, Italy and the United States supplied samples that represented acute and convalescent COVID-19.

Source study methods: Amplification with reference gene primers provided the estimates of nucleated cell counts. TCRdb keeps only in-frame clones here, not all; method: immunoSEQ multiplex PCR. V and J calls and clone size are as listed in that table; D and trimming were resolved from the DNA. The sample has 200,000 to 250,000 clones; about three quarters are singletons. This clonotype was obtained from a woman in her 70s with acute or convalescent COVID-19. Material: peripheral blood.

CDR3 DNA: TGTGCCATCAGTGATGGTCGGGGGGGCCTTAGCTCCTACAATGAGCAGTTCTTC. This codes for CAISDGRGGLSSYNEQFF. The chain has TRBV10-3 and TRBJ2-1; 8 bases agree with TRBD2. The CDR3 length is 18 residues. V gave up 3 bases and J gave up 0 bases; unmatched junction bases: 10. CDR1 and CDR2 (germline): ENHRY, SYGVKD.